This TCR beta chain derives from a study of T cells in Graves' hyperthyroidism and ophthalmopathy. Absent ophthalmopathy progression within 18 months defined stable Graves' hyperthyroidism. This clonotype turned up a few times. Trimming removed 7 bases from V and 0 bases from J, with 10 bases in between. Germline V lookup: CDR1 SNHLY, CDR2 FYNNEI. This CDR3 is built from 13 residues. Amplification yielded TCR beta CDR3 regions, with RNA transcripts as the source. Using the HTBI primer set, a first-round RT-PCR was run on the TCR CDR3. One entry per CDR3 protein, called by TCRdb with MiXCR from the multiplex PCR reads. The profile shows 700,000 to 850,000 distinct CDR3 sequences, about 35% of them singletons.

Specimen: blood. The origin of this receptor is a woman aged 40 to 50 with Graves' hyperthyroidism. The V gene is TRBV2, the J gene TRBJ2-7; TRBD1 or TRBD2 may be the D gene (5 bases each). The CDR3 protein is CASTRDASYEQYF. CDR3 coding DNA: TGTGCCAGCACCCGGGACGCCTCCTACGAGCAGTACTTC.